The present TCR beta chain was sequenced within a study of T cell responses to AZD1222 COVID-19 vaccine. Profiling relied on immunoSEQ multiplex PCR, and the TCRdb table lists in-frame clones only, not all of them. The data contain roughly 70,000 clones, less than 85% of them singletons. Trimming took off 3 bases at V and 6 bases at J, with 10 bases between the two ends. Germline CDR1 is SGHDT and CDR2 is YYEEEE. The CDR3 consists of 13 residues. A single count supports this clone. This clonotype originated in an adult in good health. The source material was peripheral blood, sampled on day 0 of MenACWY control vaccination. The rearrangement links TRBV5-6 to TRBJ2-4, with a possible D match to TRBD2 (6 bases). The CDR3 DNA reads as TGTGCCAGCAGCTCCGGGACTTTAAACATTCAGTACTTC. Its protein product is CASSSGTLNIQYF.